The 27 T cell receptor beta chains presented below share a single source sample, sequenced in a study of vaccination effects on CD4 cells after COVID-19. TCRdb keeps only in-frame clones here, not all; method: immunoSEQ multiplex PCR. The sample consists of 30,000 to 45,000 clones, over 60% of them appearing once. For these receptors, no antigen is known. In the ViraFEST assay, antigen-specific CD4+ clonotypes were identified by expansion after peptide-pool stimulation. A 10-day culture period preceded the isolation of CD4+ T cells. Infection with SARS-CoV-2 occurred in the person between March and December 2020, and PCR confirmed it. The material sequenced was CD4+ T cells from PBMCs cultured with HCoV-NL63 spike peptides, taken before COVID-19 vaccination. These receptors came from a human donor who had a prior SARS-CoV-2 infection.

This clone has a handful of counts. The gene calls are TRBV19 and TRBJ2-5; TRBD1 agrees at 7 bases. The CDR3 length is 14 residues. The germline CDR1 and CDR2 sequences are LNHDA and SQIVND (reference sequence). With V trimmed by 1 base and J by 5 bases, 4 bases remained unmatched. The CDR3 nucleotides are TGTGCCAGTAGTATAGTAGGGGGCGCGGAGACCCAGTACTTC. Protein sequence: CASSIVGGAETQYF.

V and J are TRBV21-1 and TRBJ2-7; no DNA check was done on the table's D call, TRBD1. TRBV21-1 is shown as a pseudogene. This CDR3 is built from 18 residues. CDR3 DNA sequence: TGTGCCAGCAGCAAAGGTCCTAAACGGGACACGAGCCCCTACGAGCAGTACTTC. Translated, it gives CASSKGPKRDTSPYEQYF.

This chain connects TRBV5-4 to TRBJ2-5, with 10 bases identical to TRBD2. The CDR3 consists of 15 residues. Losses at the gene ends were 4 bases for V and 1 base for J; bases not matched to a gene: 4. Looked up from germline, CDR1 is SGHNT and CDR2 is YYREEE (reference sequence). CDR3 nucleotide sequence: TGTGCCAGCAGCCCCGGGACTAGCGCCCAAGAGACCCAGTACTTC. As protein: CASSPGTSAQETQYF. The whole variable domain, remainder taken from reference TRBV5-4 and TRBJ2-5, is ETGVTQSPTHLIKTRGQQVTLRCSSQSGHNTVSWYQQALGQGPQFIFQYYREEENGRGNFPPRFSGLQFPNYSSELNVNALELDDSALYLCASSPGTSAQETQYFGPGTRLLVL.

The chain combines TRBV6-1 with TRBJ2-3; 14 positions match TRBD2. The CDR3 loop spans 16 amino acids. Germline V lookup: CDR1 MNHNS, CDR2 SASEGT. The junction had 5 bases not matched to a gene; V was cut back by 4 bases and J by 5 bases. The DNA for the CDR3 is TGTGCCAGCAGTGTTTGGACTAGCGGGGGGAAAGATACGCAGTATTTT. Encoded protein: CASSVWTSGGKDTQYF.

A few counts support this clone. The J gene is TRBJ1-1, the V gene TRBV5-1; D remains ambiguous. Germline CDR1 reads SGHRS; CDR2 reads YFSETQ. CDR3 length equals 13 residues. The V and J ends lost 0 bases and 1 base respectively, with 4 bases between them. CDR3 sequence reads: CASSLARNTEAFF. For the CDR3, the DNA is TGCGCCAGCAGCTTGGCACGGAACACTGAAGCTTTCTTT.

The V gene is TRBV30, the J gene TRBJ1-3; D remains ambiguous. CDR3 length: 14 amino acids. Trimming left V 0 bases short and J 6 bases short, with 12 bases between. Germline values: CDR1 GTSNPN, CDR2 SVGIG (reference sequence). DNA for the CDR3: TGTGCCTGGAGTGTAAAGGCCGCAATAAACACCATATATTTT. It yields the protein CAWSVKAAINTIYF.

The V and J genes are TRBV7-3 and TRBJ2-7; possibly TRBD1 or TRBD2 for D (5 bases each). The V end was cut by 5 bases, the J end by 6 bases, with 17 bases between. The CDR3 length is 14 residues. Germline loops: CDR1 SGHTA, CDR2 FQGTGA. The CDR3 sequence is CASSPTPGTGEQYF. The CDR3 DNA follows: TGTGCCAGCAGCCCAACCCCCGGGACGGGCGAGCAGTACTTC.

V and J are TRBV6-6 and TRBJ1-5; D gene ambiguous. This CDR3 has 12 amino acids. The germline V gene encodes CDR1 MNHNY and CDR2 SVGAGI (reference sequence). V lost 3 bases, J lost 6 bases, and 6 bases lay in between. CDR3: CASSYDFQPQHF. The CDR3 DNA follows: TGTGCCAGCAGTTATGATTTTCAGCCCCAGCATTTT.

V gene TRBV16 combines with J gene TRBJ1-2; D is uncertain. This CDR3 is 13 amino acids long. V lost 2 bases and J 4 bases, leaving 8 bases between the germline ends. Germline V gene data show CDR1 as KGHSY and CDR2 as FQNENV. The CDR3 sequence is CASSQRSFYGYTF. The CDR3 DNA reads TGTGCCAGCAGCCAAAGGTCTTTCTATGGCTACACCTTC.

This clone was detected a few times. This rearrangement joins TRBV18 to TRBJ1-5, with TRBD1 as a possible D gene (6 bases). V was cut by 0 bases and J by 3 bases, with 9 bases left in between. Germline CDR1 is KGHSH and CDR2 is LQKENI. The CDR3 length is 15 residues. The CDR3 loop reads CASSPPGQPNQPQHF. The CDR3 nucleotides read TGTGCCAGCTCACCACCGGGACAACCCAATCAGCCCCAGCATTTT.

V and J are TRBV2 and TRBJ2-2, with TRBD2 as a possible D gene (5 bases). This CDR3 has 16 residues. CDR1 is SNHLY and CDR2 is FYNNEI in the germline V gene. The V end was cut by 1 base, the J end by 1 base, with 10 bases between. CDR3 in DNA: TGTGCCAGCAGTGAAGGGAAGCGGAGGAACACCGGGGAGCTGTTTTTT. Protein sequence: CASSEGKRRNTGELFF.

CDR3 protein: CASSESAENEQFF. The CDR3 region has the DNA TGTGCCAGCAGTGAATCGGCGGAGAATGAGCAGTTCTTC. The V call is TRBV6-4, the J call TRBJ2-1; unclear D gene. Germline CDR1 and CDR2: MRHNA and SNTAGT. Trimming removed 3 bases at V and 7 bases at J, with 10 bases between. The CDR3 contains 13 residues.

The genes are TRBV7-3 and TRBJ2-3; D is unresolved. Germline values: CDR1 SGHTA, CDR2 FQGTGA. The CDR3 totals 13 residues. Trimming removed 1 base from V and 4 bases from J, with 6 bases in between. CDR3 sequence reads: CASSLNPPDTQYF. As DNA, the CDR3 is TGTGCCAGCAGCTTAAATCCCCCAGATACGCAGTATTTT.

The CDR3 bases are TGTGCCAGCAGTTCTTACCGTGGAAACACCATATATTTT. This translates into CASSSYRGNTIYF. V gene TRBV27 combines with J gene TRBJ1-3; D gene uncertain. Deletions cut 4 bases from V and 3 bases from J, with 7 bases between. The CDR3 runs to 13 residues. Germline CDR1 is MNHEY and CDR2 is SMNVEV (reference sequence).

DNA of the CDR3: TGTGCCATCAGTCCCGGCGTTGTATACAATGAGCAGTTCTTC. Its protein product is CAISPGVVYNEQFF. This chain uses TRBV10-3 with TRBJ2-1, with unresolved D. Germline V gives CDR1 ENHRY, CDR2 SYGVKD. The CDR3 loop spans 14 amino acids. Trimming shortened V by 5 bases and J by 4 bases, and 12 bases separated the two germline ends.

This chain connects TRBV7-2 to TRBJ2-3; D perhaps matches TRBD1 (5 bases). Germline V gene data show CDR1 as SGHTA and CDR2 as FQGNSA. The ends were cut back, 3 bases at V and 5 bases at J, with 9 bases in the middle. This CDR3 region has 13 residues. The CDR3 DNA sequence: TGTGCCAGCAGCTTTAATAGGGGAGATACGCAGTATTTT. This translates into CASSFNRGDTQYF.

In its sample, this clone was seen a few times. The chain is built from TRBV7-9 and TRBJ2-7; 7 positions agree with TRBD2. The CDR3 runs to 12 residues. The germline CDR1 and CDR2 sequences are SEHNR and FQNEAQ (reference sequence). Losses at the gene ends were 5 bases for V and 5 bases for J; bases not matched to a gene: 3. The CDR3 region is CASSPSGNEQYF. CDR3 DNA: TGTGCCAGCAGCCCTAGCGGCAACGAGCAGTACTTC.

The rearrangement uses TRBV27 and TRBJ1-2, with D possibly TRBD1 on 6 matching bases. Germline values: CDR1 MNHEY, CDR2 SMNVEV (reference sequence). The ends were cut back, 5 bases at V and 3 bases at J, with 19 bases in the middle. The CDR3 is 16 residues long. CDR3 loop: CASSPRGGRVDYGYTF. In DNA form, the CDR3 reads TGTGCCAGCAGTCCCCGGGGGGGGCGCGTTGACTATGGCTACACCTTC.

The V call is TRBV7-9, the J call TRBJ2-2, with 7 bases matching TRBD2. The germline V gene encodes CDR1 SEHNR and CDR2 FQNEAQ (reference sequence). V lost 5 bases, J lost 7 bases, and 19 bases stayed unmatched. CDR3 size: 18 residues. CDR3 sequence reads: CASSRKIRTGGAHGELFF. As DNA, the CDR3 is TGTGCCAGCAGCCGAAAAATAAGGACGGGGGGAGCACACGGGGAGCTGTTTTTT.

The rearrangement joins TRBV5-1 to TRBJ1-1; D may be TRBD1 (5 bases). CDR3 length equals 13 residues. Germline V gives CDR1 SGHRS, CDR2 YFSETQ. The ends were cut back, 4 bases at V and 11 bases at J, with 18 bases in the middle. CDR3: CASSHFFGDAAFF. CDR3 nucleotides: TGCGCCAGCAGCCACTTTTTTGGGGACGCGGCTTTCTTT.

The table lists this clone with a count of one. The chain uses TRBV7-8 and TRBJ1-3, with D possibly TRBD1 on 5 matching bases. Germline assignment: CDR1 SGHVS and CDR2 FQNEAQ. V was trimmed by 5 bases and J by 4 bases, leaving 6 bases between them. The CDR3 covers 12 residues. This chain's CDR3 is CASSRDGNTIYF. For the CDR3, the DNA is TGTGCCAGCAGCCGGGACGGAAACACCATATATTTT.

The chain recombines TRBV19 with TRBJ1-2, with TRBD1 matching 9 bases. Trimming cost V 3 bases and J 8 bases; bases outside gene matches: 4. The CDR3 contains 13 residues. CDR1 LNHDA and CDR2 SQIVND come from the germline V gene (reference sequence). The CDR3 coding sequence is TGTGCCAGTAGTATGGACAGGGGTAAGGGCTACACCTTC. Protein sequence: CASSMDRGKGYTF. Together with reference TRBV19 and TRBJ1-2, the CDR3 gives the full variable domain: DGGITQSPKYLFRKEGQNVTLSCEQNLNHDAMYWYRQDPGQGLRLIYYSQIVNDFQKGDIAEGYSVSREKKESFPLTVTSAQKNPTAFYLCASSMDRGKGYTFGSGTRLTVV.

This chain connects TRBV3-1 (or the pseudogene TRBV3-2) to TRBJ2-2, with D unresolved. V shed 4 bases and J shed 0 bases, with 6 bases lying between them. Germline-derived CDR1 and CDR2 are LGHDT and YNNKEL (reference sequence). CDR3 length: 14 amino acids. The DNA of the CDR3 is TGTGCCAGCAGCCGAGACCCGAACACCGGGGAGCTGTTTTTT. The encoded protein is CASSRDPNTGELFF.

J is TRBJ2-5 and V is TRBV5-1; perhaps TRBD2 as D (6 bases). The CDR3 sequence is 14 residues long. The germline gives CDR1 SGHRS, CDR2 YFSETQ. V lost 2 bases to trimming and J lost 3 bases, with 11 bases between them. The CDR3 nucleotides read TGCGCCAGCAGCTTAGTTAGCGGAAAAGAGACCCAGTACTTC. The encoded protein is CASSLVSGKETQYF.

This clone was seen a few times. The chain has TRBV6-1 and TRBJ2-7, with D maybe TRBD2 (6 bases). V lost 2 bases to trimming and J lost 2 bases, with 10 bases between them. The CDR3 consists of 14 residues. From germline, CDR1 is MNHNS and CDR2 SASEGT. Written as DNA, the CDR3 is TGTGCCAGCAGTGAATTGGGGACTGCCTACGAGCAGTACTTC. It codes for CASSELGTAYEQYF.

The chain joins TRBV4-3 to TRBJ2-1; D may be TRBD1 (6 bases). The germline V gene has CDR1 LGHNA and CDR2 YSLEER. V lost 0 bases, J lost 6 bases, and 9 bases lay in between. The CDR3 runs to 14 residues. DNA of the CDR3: TGCGCCAGCAGCCAAGAATTGGACAGCAATGAGCAGTTCTTC. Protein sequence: CASSQELDSNEQFF.

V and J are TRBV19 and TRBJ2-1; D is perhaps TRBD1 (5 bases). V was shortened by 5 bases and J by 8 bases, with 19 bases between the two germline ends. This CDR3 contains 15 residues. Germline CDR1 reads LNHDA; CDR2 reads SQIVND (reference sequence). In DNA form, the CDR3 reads TGTGCCAGTAGTCCCCAGACCTGGGGCAGCGATGAGCAGTTCTTC. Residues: CASSPQTWGSDEQFF.